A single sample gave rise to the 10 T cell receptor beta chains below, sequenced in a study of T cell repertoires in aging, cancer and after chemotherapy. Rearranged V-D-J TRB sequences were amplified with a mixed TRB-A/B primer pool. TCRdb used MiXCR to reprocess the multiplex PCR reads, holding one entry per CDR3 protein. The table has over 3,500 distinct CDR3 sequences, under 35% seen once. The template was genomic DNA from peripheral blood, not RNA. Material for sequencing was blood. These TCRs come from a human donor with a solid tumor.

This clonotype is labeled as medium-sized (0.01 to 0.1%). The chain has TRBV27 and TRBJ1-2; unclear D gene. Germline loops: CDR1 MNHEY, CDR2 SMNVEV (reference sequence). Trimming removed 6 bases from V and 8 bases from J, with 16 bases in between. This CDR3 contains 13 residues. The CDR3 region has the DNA TGTGCCAGCAGACCCTCTTCGGTTCCAGGCTACACCTTC. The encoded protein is CASRPSSVPGYTF.

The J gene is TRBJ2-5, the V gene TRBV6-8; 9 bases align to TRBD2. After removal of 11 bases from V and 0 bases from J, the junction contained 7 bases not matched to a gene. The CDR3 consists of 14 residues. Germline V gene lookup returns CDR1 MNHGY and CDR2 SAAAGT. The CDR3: CAGGGATYQETQYF. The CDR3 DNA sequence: TGTGCCGGCGGGGGGGCGACGTACCAAGAGACCCAGTACTTC.

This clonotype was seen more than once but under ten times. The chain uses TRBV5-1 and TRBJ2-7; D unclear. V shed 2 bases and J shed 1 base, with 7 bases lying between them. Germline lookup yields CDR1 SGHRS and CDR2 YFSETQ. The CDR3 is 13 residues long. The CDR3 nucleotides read TGCGCCAGCAGCTTCGGGTCTTCCTACGAGCAGTACTTC. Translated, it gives CASSFGSSYEQYF.

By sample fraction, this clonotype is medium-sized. The CDR3 nucleotides read TGTGCCAGCAGTTTAAGGTGGGCAGCTCAAGAGACCCAGTACTTC. Its translation: CASSLRWAAQETQYF. V and J are TRBV27 and TRBJ2-5; D remains unclear. The CDR3 sequence is 15 residues long. Deletions cut 2 bases from V and 2 bases from J, with 12 bases between. Germline V gene data show CDR1 as MNHEY and CDR2 as SMNVEV (reference sequence).

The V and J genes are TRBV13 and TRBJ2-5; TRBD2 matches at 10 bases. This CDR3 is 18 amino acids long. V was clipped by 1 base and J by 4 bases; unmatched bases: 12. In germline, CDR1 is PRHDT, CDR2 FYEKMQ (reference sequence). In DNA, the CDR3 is TGTGCCAGCAGCTTAGAAGCGGGGGGGCCTGAGATACTAGAGACCCAGTACTTC. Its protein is CASSLEAGGPEILETQYF.

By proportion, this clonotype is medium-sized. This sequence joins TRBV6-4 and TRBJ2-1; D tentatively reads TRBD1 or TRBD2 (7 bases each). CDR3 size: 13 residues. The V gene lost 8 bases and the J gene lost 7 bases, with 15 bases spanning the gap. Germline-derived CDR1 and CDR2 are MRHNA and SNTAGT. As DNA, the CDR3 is TGTGCCAGCGCAAGACAGGGAGGGAATGAGCAGTTCTTC. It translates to CASARQGGNEQFF.

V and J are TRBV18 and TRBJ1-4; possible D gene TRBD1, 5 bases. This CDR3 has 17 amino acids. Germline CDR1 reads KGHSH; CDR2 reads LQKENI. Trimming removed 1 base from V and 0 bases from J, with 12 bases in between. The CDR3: CASSPRGPGATNEKLFF. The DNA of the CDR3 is TGTGCCAGCTCACCACGGGGTCCGGGGGCAACTAATGAAAAACTGTTTTTT.

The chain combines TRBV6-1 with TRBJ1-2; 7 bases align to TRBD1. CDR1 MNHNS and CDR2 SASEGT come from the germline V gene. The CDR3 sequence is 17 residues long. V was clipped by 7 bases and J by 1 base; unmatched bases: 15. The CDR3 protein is CASTSPPGDRLNYGYTF. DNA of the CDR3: TGTGCCAGCACCTCCCCTCCCGGGGACAGACTTAACTATGGCTACACCTTC.

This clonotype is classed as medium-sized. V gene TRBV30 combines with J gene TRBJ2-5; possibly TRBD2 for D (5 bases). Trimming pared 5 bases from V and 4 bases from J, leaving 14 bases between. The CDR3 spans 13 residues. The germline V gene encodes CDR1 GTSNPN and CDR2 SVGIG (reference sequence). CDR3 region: CAWARRVRETQYF. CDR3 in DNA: TGTGCCTGGGCCCGGCGGGTGCGAGAGACCCAGTACTTC.

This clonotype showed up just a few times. CDR3 amino acids: CSAVSPAGANDEQFF. Written as DNA, the CDR3 is TGCAGTGCTGTCTCACCGGCAGGGGCAAACGATGAGCAGTTCTTC. The chain combines TRBV20-1 with TRBJ2-1; D possibly corresponds to TRBD1 (6 bases). The V end was cut by 5 bases, the J end by 8 bases, with 22 bases between. The CDR3 runs to 15 residues. Germline values: CDR1 DFQATT, CDR2 SNEGSKA (reference sequence).